Below, 30 T cell receptor beta chains from the same sample are listed, as sequenced in a study of T cells in Graves' hyperthyroidism and ophthalmopathy. The TCR beta CDR3 regions underwent amplification using RNA transcripts as the source. In the first-round RT-PCR of the TCR CDR3, the HTBI primer set was used. TCRdb re-called the multiplex PCR reads through MiXCR, storing one row per CDR3 protein. The sample records 300,000 to 450,000 distinct CDR3 sequences, roughly an eighth being singletons. The sequenced material came from blood. The receptors come from a woman aged 18 to 35 with Graves' hyperthyroidism.

At least ten counts were recorded for this clonotype. J is TRBJ2-7 and V is TRBV28; no firm D call. The CDR3 is 13 amino acids. Germline V gene lookup returns CDR1 MDHEN and CDR2 SYDVKM. V lost 4 bases and J 6 bases, leaving 13 bases between the germline ends. The CDR3 reads CASSSLSPPEQYF. The CDR3 bases are TGTGCCAGCAGTTCTCTCTCCCCTCCCGAGCAGTACTTC.

This clonotype was recorded at least ten times. This chain connects TRBV7-9 to TRBJ1-5, with a weak D call TRBD1 (5 bases). Germline CDR1 and CDR2: SEHNR and FQNEAQ (reference sequence). Deletions cut 5 bases from V and 4 bases from J, with 12 bases between. This CDR3 is built from 14 residues. CDR3 in DNA: TGTGCCAGCAGCCCGGACATGAGTAATCAGCCCCAGCATTTT. Translated: CASSPDMSNQPQHF.

This clonotype was recorded at least ten times. The V and J genes are TRBV27 and TRBJ1-1, with 9 bases fitting TRBD1. J gave up 5 bases and V 6 bases, and 1 base lay outside the gene matches. The CDR3 runs 12 residues. Germline loops: CDR1 MNHEY, CDR2 SMNVEV (reference sequence). DNA of the CDR3: TGTGCCAGCAGGACAGGGGGAACTGAAGCTTTCTTT. Translating it yields CASRTGGTEAFF.

DNA for the CDR3: TGTGCCACCAGTGATCCCGGGAGCCGGGGGCTGGAGACCCAGTACTTC. The encoded protein is CATSDPGSRGLETQYF. This chain connects TRBV24-1 to TRBJ2-5, with D perhaps being TRBD1 or TRBD2 (6 bases each). The germline V gene encodes CDR1 KGHDR and CDR2 SFDVKD. V dropped 3 bases and J dropped 5 bases, with 18 bases sitting between them. The CDR3 runs 16 residues.

About this clonotype: Being one base from a much bigger clone, this may be a read error. The rearrangement uses TRBV6-1 and TRBJ2-7; 7 bases line up with TRBD1. Germline CDR1 reads MNHNS; CDR2 reads SASEGT. The CDR3 covers 14 residues. The V gene end was trimmed by 8 bases and the J gene end by 6 bases; junction bases not matched to a gene: 13. The CDR3, as DNA: TGTGCCAGCTCACCCGGACAGGCCCTCGGCGAGCAGTACTTC. Translated: CASSPGQALGEQYF.

The chain is built from TRBV6-4 and TRBJ1-1, with TRBD1 matching 9 bases. The CDR3 loop spans 14 amino acids. With V trimmed by 7 bases and J by 0 bases, 3 bases remained unmatched. Germline assignment: CDR1 MRHNA and CDR2 SNTAGT. The CDR3 region is CASKGQGLNTEAFF. CDR3 DNA: TGTGCCAGCAAAGGACAGGGGCTGAACACTGAAGCTTTCTTT.

On this clonotype itself: One end of the junction fails to match germline, which may point to a read error. The rearrangement links TRBV15 to TRBJ2-1; 11 bases match TRBD2. The CDR3 contains 16 residues. Germline values: CDR1 LNHNV, CDR2 YYDKDF (reference sequence). CDR3 sequence: CATGTGLAGPYSEQFF. CDR3 bases: TGTGCCACCGGCACCGGACTAGCGGGTCCTTACAGTGAGCAGTTCTTC.

This clonotype was picked up many times. This chain links TRBV6-1 with TRBJ1-3; 7 bases map to TRBD1. The CDR3 is 15 amino acids. Germline V gives CDR1 MNHNS, CDR2 SASEGT. Germline trimming cut 6 bases from V and 4 bases from J; bases unmatched to any gene: 9. DNA for the CDR3: TGTGCCAGCAGAACAGGGGATACGAAAGGAAACACCATATATTTT. Residues: CASRTGDTKGNTIYF.

This clonotype was counted ten times or more. V is TRBV20-1 and J is TRBJ1-5; D not certain. The CDR3 consists of 11 residues. Per germline, CDR1 DFQATT and CDR2 SNEGSKA (reference sequence). Between the trimmed V and J ends, which lost 6 bases and 7 bases, there was a span of 10 bases. Written as DNA, the CDR3 is TGCAGTGCCTTTACTGGCCAGCCCCAGCATTTT. Translation: CSAFTGQPQHF.

This clonotype was found many times. The chain employs TRBV30 and TRBJ2-7; D uncertain. CDR1 and CDR2 (germline): GTSNPN, SVGIG (reference sequence). The length of the CDR3 is 11 residues. V dropped 1 base and J dropped 3 bases, with 4 bases sitting between them. This chain's CDR3 is CAWSGLYEQYF. The CDR3 DNA sequence: TGTGCCTGGAGTGGCCTCTACGAGCAGTACTTC.

This clonotype was observed at least ten times. The chain recombines TRBV5-1 with TRBJ1-3; 7 nucleotides align to TRBD1. CDR1 and CDR2 from the germline V gene are SGHRS and YFSETQ. Losses at the gene ends were 4 bases for V and 0 bases for J; bases not matched to a gene: 4. This CDR3 comprises 15 residues. CDR3 sequence: CASSVGTASGNTIYF. The CDR3 DNA reads as TGCGCCAGCAGCGTCGGGACAGCCTCTGGAAACACCATATATTTT.

This clonotype was seen repeatedly, ten times or more. The genes are TRBV20-1 and TRBJ1-2; TRBD1 is a possible D gene (6 bases). The germline V gene has CDR1 DFQATT and CDR2 SNEGSKA (reference sequence). This CDR3 is 15 amino acids long. The ends were cut back, 6 bases at V and 7 bases at J, with 24 bases in the middle. The DNA of the CDR3 is TGCAGTGCGCCTCGGGTGGACGTGGGGGGCTCTGGCTACACCTTC. Translated, it gives CSAPRVDVGGSGYTF.

The rearrangement joins TRBV2 to TRBJ2-7; TRBD1 matches 10 bases. Germline lookup yields CDR1 SNHLY and CDR2 FYNNEI. J lost 5 bases, V lost 4 bases, and 8 bases had no gene match. The CDR3 loop spans 15 amino acids. In DNA form, the CDR3 reads TGTGCCAGCAGTGGACGACAGGGGGCCAGGGACGAGCAGTACTTC. Protein: CASSGRQGARDEQYF.

This clonotype was seen ten or more times. This chain joins TRBV20-1 and TRBJ2-5; D unclear. The V gene lost 3 bases and the J gene lost 2 bases, with 10 bases spanning the gap. The CDR3 has 13 residues. CDR1 and CDR2 (germline): DFQATT, SNEGSKA (reference sequence). CDR3 nucleotides: TGCAGTGCTAGCGGCGGAGTACAAGAGACCCAGTACTTC. It translates to CSASGGVQETQYF.

This clonotype was observed a few times. The chain links TRBV12-3 or TRBV12-4 to TRBJ1-2; D ambiguous. The ends were cut back, 5 bases at V and 4 bases at J, with 14 bases in the middle. The CDR3 runs 14 residues. The CDR3 DNA reads TGTGCCAGCAGTCTCGGCGTAGACCCCTATGGCTACACCTTC. Protein sequence: CASSLGVDPYGYTF.

This clonotype was counted ten times or more. V and J are TRBV20-1 and TRBJ2-1, with D maybe TRBD1 (6 bases). Per germline, CDR1 DFQATT and CDR2 SNEGSKA (reference sequence). CDR3 length: 18 residues. Trimming removed 0 bases from V and 6 bases from J, with 24 bases in between. The CDR3 sequence is CSARDPGPPIRGGNEQFF. Here the CDR3 DNA reads TGCAGTGCTAGAGATCCGGGACCACCCATTCGAGGGGGCAATGAGCAGTTCTTC.

In regard to this clonotype: A much larger clone lies one base from this, so it may be a read error. The chain combines TRBV6-1 with TRBJ2-5; no reliable D call. This CDR3 has 13 residues. Germline V gives CDR1 MNHNS, CDR2 SASEGT. Trimming took 2 bases from V and 2 from J, leaving 6 bases between them. CDR3 loop: CASSEWGQETQYF. In DNA form, the CDR3 reads TGTGCCAGCAGTGAATGGGGACAAGAGACCCAGTACTTC.

This clonotype has at least ten counts. The chain recombines TRBV13 with TRBJ1-1; D might be TRBD1 (5 bases). V lost 3 bases and J 5 bases, leaving 13 bases between the germline ends. Germline values: CDR1 PRHDT, CDR2 FYEKMQ (reference sequence). This CDR3 has 14 residues. This CDR3 is CASSLGGWGTEAFF. CDR3 coding DNA: TGTGCCAGCAGCTTGGGGGGTTGGGGGACTGAAGCTTTCTTT.

This clonotype was detected many times. This chain links TRBV4-1 with TRBJ1-4; no clear D. Trimming removed 2 bases at V and 8 bases at J, with 21 bases between. The CDR3 runs 17 residues. The V gene's germline CDR1 is MGHRA and CDR2 YSYEKL. In DNA, the CDR3 is TGCGCCAGCAGCCAATCAGGACGCCGCTTGAGGGAGGAAAAACTGTTTTTT. Translation gives CASSQSGRRLREEKLFF.

This clonotype came up many times. The CDR3 protein is CSARHGSDYEQYF. The CDR3 region has the DNA TGCAGTGCTAGACACGGATCTGACTACGAGCAGTACTTC. The V and J genes are TRBV20-1 and TRBJ2-7; D call uncertain. V shed 2 bases and J shed 3 bases, with 11 bases lying between them. This CDR3 is built from 13 residues. Germline V gives CDR1 DFQATT, CDR2 SNEGSKA (reference sequence).

The V gene is TRBV30, the J gene TRBJ1-2; no reliable D call. There are 12 residues in the CDR3. V dropped 3 bases and J dropped 3 bases, with 8 bases sitting between them. Germline V gene data show CDR1 as GTSNPN and CDR2 as SVGIG (reference sequence). The CDR3 sequence: CAWRTVHYGYTF. CDR3 bases: TGTGCCTGGAGGACTGTTCACTATGGCTACACCTTC.

This clonotype has at least ten counts. The chain has TRBV5-5 and TRBJ1-2; a weak D match, TRBD1 (5 bases). Germline CDR1 is SGHKS and CDR2 is YYEKEE (reference sequence). Trimming took off 6 bases at V and 10 bases at J, with 13 bases between the two ends. This CDR3 spans 11 amino acids. The CDR3 nucleotides read TGTGCCAGCAACCTCCAGGGACCCTACACCTTC. Amino acids: CASNLQGPYTF.

The chain carries TRBV7-3 and TRBJ2-2, with D possibly called TRBD1 or TRBD2 (5 bases each). The CDR3 has 12 residues. The germline V gene encodes CDR1 SGHTA and CDR2 FQGTGA. The CDR3 region has the DNA TGTGGGACGGGGCGGGTCCCCGGGGAGCTGTTTTTT. It yields the protein CGTGRVPGELFF.

This clonotype was counted ten times or more. CDR3: CASSFPRSTANYGYTF. The CDR3 DNA is TGTGCCAGCAGCTTCCCTCGGAGTACGGCTAACTATGGCTACACCTTC. This chain connects TRBV7-2 to TRBJ1-2; D is uncertain. Germline CDR1 reads SGHTA; CDR2 reads FQGNSA. Between the trimmed V and J ends, which lost 3 bases and 0 bases, there was a span of 14 bases. CDR3 length: 16 amino acids.

In its sample, this clonotype was seen many times. The V and J genes are TRBV27 and TRBJ1-1; D perhaps matches TRBD1 (6 bases). The V and J ends lost 4 bases and 2 bases respectively, with 17 bases between them. The CDR3 runs 16 residues. CDR1 is MNHEY, CDR2 SMNVEV, per germline (reference sequence). The CDR3 DNA follows: TGTGCCAGCAGTTCCCGGGACATAACAAAAAACACTGAAGCTTTCTTT. It encodes CASSSRDITKNTEAFF.

J is TRBJ2-7 and V is TRBV3-1; 11 bases agree with TRBD2. Germline V gives CDR1 LGHDT, CDR2 YNNKEL (reference sequence). The CDR3 runs 16 residues. Trimming took 4 bases from V and 6 from J; bases not matched to a gene: 11. This chain's CDR3 is CASSRLGVTSGSEQYF. The CDR3 DNA is TGTGCCAGCAGCCGCCTAGGGGTTACTAGCGGGAGCGAGCAGTACTTC.

At least ten counts were recorded for this clonotype. The V gene is TRBV7-9, the J gene TRBJ2-6; D gene ambiguous. Per the germline V gene, CDR1 is SEHNR and CDR2 is FQNEAQ (reference sequence). The CDR3 contains 17 residues. Trimming cost V 4 bases and J 0 bases, with 13 bases left between them. The chain's CDR3 is CASSSTAGYSGANVLTF. The CDR3 region has the DNA TGTGCCAGCAGCTCAACAGCCGGCTACTCTGGGGCCAACGTCCTGACTTTC.

This clonotype was counted many times. This sequence joins TRBV6-1 and TRBJ1-4; TRBD1 aligns across 7 bases. Germline assignment: CDR1 MNHNS and CDR2 SASEGT. Losses at the gene ends were 6 bases for V and 0 bases for J; bases not matched to a gene: 4. The CDR3 spans 15 residues. Written as DNA, the CDR3 is TGTGCCAGCAGGGCCGGGACAGCAACTAATGAAAAACTGTTTTTT. Residues: CASRAGTATNEKLFF.

This clonotype was seen many times. This chain connects TRBV11-2 to TRBJ2-7; tentative D call: TRBD2 (5 bases). V gave up 5 bases and J gave up 2 bases, with 13 bases separating them. CDR1 and CDR2 from the germline V gene are SGHAT and FQNNGV. This CDR3 contains 14 residues. CDR3 DNA: TGTGCCAGCAGCCCTCCGGGATCACCCTACGAGCAGTACTTC. This gives the protein CASSPPGSPYEQYF.

Many counts were recorded for this clonotype. The rearrangement joins TRBV7-9 to TRBJ2-1; 12 bases align to TRBD2. Per the germline V gene, CDR1 is SEHNR and CDR2 is FQNEAQ (reference sequence). The CDR3 covers 15 residues. J lost 7 bases, V lost 6 bases, and 7 bases had no gene match. The chain's CDR3 is CASSPTSGSVNEQFF. DNA of the CDR3: TGTGCCAGCAGTCCGACTAGCGGGAGTGTGAATGAGCAGTTCTTC.